The rows below give T cell receptor beta chains drawn from one sample of a study of cytomegalovirus exposure and HLA in healthy donors. Libraries were prepared by immunoSEQ multiplex PCR; TCRdb keeps only in-frame clonotypes and omits some of them. The sample consists of 100,000 to 150,000 clones, roughly 78% of them appearing once. The material sequenced was PBMCs. The origin of the receptors is a man aged 25 to 45 in good health and CMV-seropositive. Each CDR3 is given without its conserved first and last residue. Each record gives: V gene, CDR3 protein.

v_gene: TRBV5-1
CDR3aa: ASSFVTGGHEQY

v_gene: TRBV5-6
CDR3aa: ASSLKAGTEAF

v_gene: TRBV10-3
CDR3aa: ASRPDGSNQPQH

v_gene: TRBV5-1
CDR3aa: ASSAGGGSSGNTIY

v_gene: TRBV7-8
CDR3aa: ASSFSTRHTGELF

v_gene: TRBV6-1
CDR3aa: ASSKTGKTEAF

v_gene: TRBV4-1
CDR3aa: ASSLRDRGTDTQY

v_gene: TRBV20-1
CDR3aa: SASRDTEAF

v_gene: TRBV19
CDR3aa: ASSNRGLEGTEAF

v_gene: TRBV5-8
CDR3aa: ASSEQTMGNQPQH

v_gene: TRBV4-1
CDR3aa: ASSPPRAGGTEAF

v_gene: TRBV4-2
CDR3aa: ASSRGGNEKLF

v_gene: TRBV6-1
CDR3aa: ASSGGQPGETQY

v_gene: TRBV6-5
CDR3aa: ASRIQGSTGELF

v_gene: TRBV4-1
CDR3aa: ASSFRQGRDTEAF

v_gene: TRBV28
CDR3aa: ASSRSGATYGYT